A selection of T cell receptor beta chains follows, all from one sample in a study of blood T cell repertoires in COVID-19. Sequencing used immunoSEQ multiplex PCR; TCRdb keeps in-frame clones, though not all of them. The table lists under 300,000 clones, 84% of them singletons. Material: peripheral blood. The receptors derive from a man in his forties or fifties with acute or convalescent COVID-19. Each CDR3 is given with its conserved first and last residue. A D gene is named only where the DNA matches it firmly. The size of a clone is reported for some rows only, either as once, few or many, or as a class for expanded clones.

D gene: TRBD2
clone size: once
V gene: TRBV10-1
J gene: TRBJ2-7
CDR3 protein: CASSESRASGTYEQYF
CDR3 DNA: TGCGCCAGCAGTGAGTCTCGGGCTAGCGGGACTTACGAGCAGTACTTC

D gene: .
clone size: .
V gene: TRBV7-8
J gene: TRBJ2-2
CDR3 protein: CASSPRANTGELFF
CDR3 DNA: TGTGCCAGCAGCCCCCGCGCGAACACCGGGGAGCTGTTTTTT

D gene: .
clone size: .
V gene: TRBV9
J gene: TRBJ2-1
CDR3 protein: CASSVSVMVYNEQFF
CDR3 DNA: TGTGCCAGCAGCGTTAGCGTAATGGTCTACAATGAGCAGTTCTTC

D gene: .
clone size: .
V gene: TRBV25-1
J gene: TRBJ1-3
CDR3 protein: CASSVGGSGGNTIYF
CDR3 DNA: TGTGCCAGCAGTGTGGGGGGATCGGGAGGAAACACCATATATTTT

D gene: .
clone size: .
V gene: TRBV12-5
J gene: TRBJ1-5
CDR3 protein: CASGLARGQPQHF
CDR3 DNA: TGTGCTAGTGGTTTGGCAAGGGGACAGCCCCAGCATTTT

D gene: .
clone size: .
V gene: TRBV3-1/TRBV3-2
J gene: TRBJ2-7
CDR3 protein: CASSQGLFYEQYF
CDR3 DNA: TGTGCCAGCAGCCAAGGACTATTCTACGAGCAGTACTTC

D gene: .
clone size: .
V gene: TRBV5-1
J gene: TRBJ2-1
CDR3 protein: CASSLGQVSYNEQFF
CDR3 DNA: TGCGCCAGCAGCTTGGGGCAGGTCTCCTACAATGAGCAGTTCTTC

D gene: TRBD1
clone size: .
V gene: TRBV11-2
J gene: TRBJ1-1
CDR3 protein: CATNRGSGTEAFF
CDR3 DNA: TGTGCCACGAACAGGGGATCGGGGACTGAAGCTTTCTTT

D gene: .
clone size: .
V gene: TRBV3-1/TRBV3-2
J gene: TRBJ2-7
CDR3 protein: CASGREEQYF
CDR3 DNA: TGTGCCAGCGGTCGGGAGGAGCAGTACTTC

D gene: .
clone size: .
V gene: TRBV28
J gene: TRBJ2-2
CDR3 protein: CASSSRPGELFF
CDR3 DNA: TGTGCCAGCAGTTCGCGTCCGGGGGAGCTGTTTTTT

D gene: .
clone size: .
V gene: TRBV19
J gene: TRBJ1-6
CDR3 protein: CASSIRGSVANNSPLHF
CDR3 DNA: TGTGCCAGTAGTATAAGAGGGAGCGTCGCTAATAATTCACCCCTCCACTTT

D gene: .
clone size: .
V gene: TRBV5-1
J gene: TRBJ1-4
CDR3 protein: CASRRAENEKLFF
CDR3 DNA: TGCGCCAGCAGGAGGGCAGAAAATGAAAAACTGTTTTTT

D gene: TRBD2
clone size: .
V gene: TRBV6-6
J gene: TRBJ2-3
CDR3 protein: CASSRLTSGMGTDTQYF
CDR3 DNA: TGTGCCAGCAGTCGCCTGACTAGCGGGATGGGCACAGATACGCAGTATTTT

D gene: TRBD1
clone size: once
V gene: TRBV10-2
J gene: TRBJ1-2
CDR3 protein: CASSETGQGYGYTF
CDR3 DNA: TGCGCCAGCAGTGAAACGGGACAGGGTTATGGCTACACCTTC

D gene: .
clone size: .
V gene: TRBV6-5
J gene: TRBJ2-1
CDR3 protein: CASSHRQNPYNEQFF
CDR3 DNA: TGTGCCAGCAGTCACAGACAGAACCCCTACAATGAGCAGTTCTTC

D gene: .
clone size: .
V gene: TRBV6-1
J gene: TRBJ1-2
CDR3 protein: CASSEEPQAYNYGYTF
CDR3 DNA: TGTGCCAGCAGTGAAGAACCGCAGGCTTACAACTATGGCTACACCTTC

D gene: TRBD1
clone size: .
V gene: TRBV30
J gene: TRBJ2-5
CDR3 protein: CAWRNTGGETQYF
CDR3 DNA: TGTGCCTGGAGGAACACAGGGGGCGAGACCCAGTACTTC

D gene: .
clone size: .
V gene: TRBV19
J gene: TRBJ1-6
CDR3 protein: CASSGQPNSPLHF
CDR3 DNA: TGTGCCAGTAGCGGACAGCCTAATTCACCCCTCCACTTT

D gene: .
clone size: .
V gene: TRBV12-3/TRBV12-4
J gene: TRBJ1-3
CDR3 protein: CASSRRDTIYF
CDR3 DNA: TGTGCCAGCAGCCGAAGAGACACCATATATTTT

D gene: .
clone size: .
V gene: TRBV5-1
J gene: TRBJ1-5
CDR3 protein: CASSLEPGNQPQHF
CDR3 DNA: TGCGCCAGCAGCTTGGAGCCGGGTAATCAGCCCCAGCATTTT

D gene: TRBD2
clone size: .
V gene: TRBV7-3
J gene: TRBJ2-1
CDR3 protein: CASSRLAGAPNEQFF
CDR3 DNA: TGTGCCAGCAGCCGGCTAGCGGGAGCACCCAATGAGCAGTTCTTC

D gene: .
clone size: .
V gene: TRBV28
J gene: TRBJ1-2
CDR3 protein: CASSLLYYYGYTF
CDR3 DNA: TGTGCCAGCAGTCTCTTGTACTACTATGGCTACACCTTC

D gene: TRBD1
clone size: .
V gene: TRBV3-1/TRBV3-2
J gene: TRBJ2-1
CDR3 protein: CASSHPSGQGATQQFF
CDR3 DNA: TGTGCCAGCAGCCATCCCTCGGGACAGGGGGCGACCCAGCAGTTCTTC

D gene: .
clone size: .
V gene: TRBV14
J gene: TRBJ1-2
CDR3 protein: CASSQVRNYGYTF
CDR3 DNA: TGTGCCAGCAGCCAGGTCCGGAACTATGGCTACACCTTC

D gene: .
clone size: once
V gene: TRBV19
J gene: TRBJ1-5
CDR3 protein: CASSIDGANQPQHF
CDR3 DNA: TGTGCCAGTAGTATAGATGGGGCAAATCAGCCCCAGCATTTT

D gene: .
clone size: .
V gene: TRBV28
J gene: TRBJ1-5
CDR3 protein: CASSPIGNQPQHF
CDR3 DNA: TGTGCCAGCAGTCCTATAGGCAATCAGCCCCAGCATTTT

D gene: TRBD1
clone size: .
V gene: TRBV6-5
J gene: TRBJ2-5
CDR3 protein: CASTRDRGQTQYF
CDR3 DNA: TGTGCCAGCACTCGGGACAGGGGACAGACCCAGTACTTC

D gene: TRBD2
clone size: once
V gene: TRBV19
J gene: TRBJ2-1
CDR3 protein: CASTPPSGRGSYNEQFF
CDR3 DNA: TGTGCCAGTACCCCCCCTAGCGGGAGAGGCTCCTACAATGAGCAGTTCTTC

D gene: TRBD2
clone size: .
V gene: TRBV27
J gene: TRBJ2-1
CDR3 protein: CASNMGRGSEQFF
CDR3 DNA: TGTGCCAGCAATATGGGGCGGGGGAGTGAGCAGTTCTTC

D gene: .
clone size: .
V gene: TRBV15
J gene: TRBJ1-5
CDR3 protein: CATSRDQTSNQPQHF
CDR3 DNA: TGTGCCACCAGCAGAGATCAGACAAGCAATCAGCCCCAGCATTTT

D gene: TRBD1
clone size: .
V gene: TRBV3-1/TRBV3-2
J gene: TRBJ2-7
CDR3 protein: CASSQAGQGRNEQYF
CDR3 DNA: TGTGCCAGCAGCCAAGCAGGACAGGGAAGGAACGAGCAGTACTTC

D gene: .
clone size: few
V gene: TRBV2
J gene: TRBJ1-2
CDR3 protein: CAQRGIGGYTF
CDR3 DNA: TGTGCCCAGAGGGGGATCGGTGGCTACACCTTC

D gene: .
clone size: .
V gene: TRBV16
J gene: TRBJ2-7
CDR3 protein: CASSQPDGTAYEQYF
CDR3 DNA: TGTGCCAGCAGCCAACCTGATGGGACTGCCTACGAGCAGTACTTC

D gene: TRBD2
clone size: .
V gene: TRBV5-1
J gene: TRBJ2-1
CDR3 protein: CASSFSHGGGVYNEQFF
CDR3 DNA: TGCGCCAGCAGCTTTTCCCACGGGGGGGGCGTCTACAATGAGCAGTTCTTC

D gene: .
clone size: .
V gene: TRBV20-1
J gene: TRBJ1-1
CDR3 protein: CSARVLNGAFF
CDR3 DNA: TGCAGTGCTAGAGTACTCAACGGAGCTTTCTTT

D gene: .
clone size: few
V gene: TRBV30
J gene: TRBJ2-1
CDR3 protein: CAWTGAANEQFF
CDR3 DNA: TGTGCCTGGACAGGGGCGGCCAATGAGCAGTTCTTC

D gene: .
clone size: .
V gene: TRBV9
J gene: TRBJ2-7
CDR3 protein: CASSVGWDFQNSYEQYF
CDR3 DNA: TGTGCCAGCAGCGTAGGGTGGGACTTTCAAAATTCCTACGAGCAGTACTTC